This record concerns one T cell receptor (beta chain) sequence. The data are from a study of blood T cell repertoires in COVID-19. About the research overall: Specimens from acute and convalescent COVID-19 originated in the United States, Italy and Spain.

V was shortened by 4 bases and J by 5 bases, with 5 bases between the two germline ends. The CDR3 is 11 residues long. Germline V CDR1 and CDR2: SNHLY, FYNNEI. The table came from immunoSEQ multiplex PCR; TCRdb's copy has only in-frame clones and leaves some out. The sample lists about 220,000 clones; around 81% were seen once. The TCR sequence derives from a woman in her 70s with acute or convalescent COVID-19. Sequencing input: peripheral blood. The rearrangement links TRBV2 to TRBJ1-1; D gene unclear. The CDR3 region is CASSARTEAFF. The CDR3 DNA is TGTGCCAGCAGTGCCCGGACTGAAGCTTTCTTT.